What follows describes a single T cell receptor beta chain. What it binds is not known. The sample is drawn from a study of T cell responses to AZD1222 COVID-19 vaccine. Study-level results: Researchers report vaccine-associated CD4 TCRs spanning spike, with dominance at 160-218 and 743-854. The breadth and depth of Spike-specific TCRs increased once two AZD1222 doses had been given. The sample set comprised mostly white British donors with more females, and clonal diversity was possibly underestimated. The peak T cell response came first, and repertoires were sampled only after it.

Libraries were prepared by immunoSEQ multiplex PCR; TCRdb keeps only in-frame clonotypes and omits some of them. This table has some 97,000 clones, approximately 87% appearing once. Sequenced material: peripheral blood, taken on day 0 of AZD1222 vaccination. The origin of this receptor is an adult in good health.

CDR3 coding DNA: TGCGCCAGCAGCCAAGGCGCGTACAATGAGCAGTTCTTC. As protein: CASSQGAYNEQFF. This chain uses TRBV4-3 with TRBJ2-1; D call uncertain. The CDR3 runs to 13 residues. Per germline, CDR1 LGHNA and CDR2 YSLEER. Trimming shortened V by 1 base and J by 4 bases, and 5 bases separated the two germline ends.